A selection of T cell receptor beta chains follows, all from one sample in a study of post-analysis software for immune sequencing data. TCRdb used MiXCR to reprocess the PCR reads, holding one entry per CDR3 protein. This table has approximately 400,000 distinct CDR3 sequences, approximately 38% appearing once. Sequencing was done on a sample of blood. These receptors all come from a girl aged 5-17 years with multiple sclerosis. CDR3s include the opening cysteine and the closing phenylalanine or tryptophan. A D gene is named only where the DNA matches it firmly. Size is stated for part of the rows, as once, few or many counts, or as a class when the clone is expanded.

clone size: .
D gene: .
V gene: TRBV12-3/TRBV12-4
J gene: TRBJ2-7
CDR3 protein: CASSLPNSYEQYF
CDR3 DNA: TGTGCCAGCAGTTTACCAAACTCCTACGAGCAGTACTTC

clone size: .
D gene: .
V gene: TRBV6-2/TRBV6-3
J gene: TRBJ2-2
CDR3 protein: CASSLTGGANTGELFF
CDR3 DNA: TGTGCCAGCAGTCTCACGGGTGGCGCGAACACCGGGGAGCTGTTTTTT

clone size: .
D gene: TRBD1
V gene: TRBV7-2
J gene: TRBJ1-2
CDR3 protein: CASSSRPQGAGGYTF
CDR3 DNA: TGTGCCAGCAGCTCTAGGCCACAGGGGGCGGGGGGCTACACCTTC

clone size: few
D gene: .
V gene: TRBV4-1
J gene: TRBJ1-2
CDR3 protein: CASSQDSYGYTF
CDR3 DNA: TGCGCCAGCAGCCAAGATAGCTATGGCTACACCTTC

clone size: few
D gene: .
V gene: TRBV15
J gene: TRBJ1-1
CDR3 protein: CATSPRYGLNTEAFF
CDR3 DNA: TGTGCCACCAGCCCCCGTTACGGGTTGAACACTGAAGCTTTCTTT

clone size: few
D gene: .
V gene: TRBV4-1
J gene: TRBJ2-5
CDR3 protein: CASSQLLGETQYF
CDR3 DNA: TGCGCCAGCAGCCAGTTATTGGGGGAGACCCAGTACTTC

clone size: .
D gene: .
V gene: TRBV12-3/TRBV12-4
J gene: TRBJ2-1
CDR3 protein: CASSSVGGYNEQFF
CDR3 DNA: TGTGCCAGCAGTTCAGTGGGGGGCTACAATGAGCAGTTCTTC

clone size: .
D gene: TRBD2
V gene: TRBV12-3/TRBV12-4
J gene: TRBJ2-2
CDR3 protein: CASSYTGGNTGELFF
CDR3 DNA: TGTGCCAGCAGTTATACGGGGGGAAACACCGGGGAGCTGTTTTTT

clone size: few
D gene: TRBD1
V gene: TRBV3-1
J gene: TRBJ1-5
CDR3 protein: CASSRAGGRQPQHF
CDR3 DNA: TGTGCCAGCAGCCGGGCAGGGGGACGTCAGCCCCAGCATTTT

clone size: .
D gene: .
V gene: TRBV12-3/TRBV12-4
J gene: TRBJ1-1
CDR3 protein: CASSSEGAFF
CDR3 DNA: TGTGCCAGCAGTTCCGAGGGAGCTTTCTTT

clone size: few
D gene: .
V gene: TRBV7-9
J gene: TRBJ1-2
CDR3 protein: CASSKEAGYTF
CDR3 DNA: TGTGCCAGCAGCAAGGAGGCTGGCTACACCTTC

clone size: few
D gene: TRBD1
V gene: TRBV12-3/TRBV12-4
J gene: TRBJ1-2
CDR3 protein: CASSLLGQIYGYTF
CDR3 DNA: TGTGCCAGCAGTTTACTGGGACAGATCTATGGCTACACCTTC

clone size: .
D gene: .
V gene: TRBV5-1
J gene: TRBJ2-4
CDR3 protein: CASSLEGIQYF
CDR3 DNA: TGCGCCAGCAGCTTGGAGGGCATTCAGTACTTC

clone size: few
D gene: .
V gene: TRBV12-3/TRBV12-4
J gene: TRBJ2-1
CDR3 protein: CASSLGGGLDNEQFF
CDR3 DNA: TGTGCCAGCAGTTTAGGGGGGGGGCTAGACAATGAGCAGTTCTTC

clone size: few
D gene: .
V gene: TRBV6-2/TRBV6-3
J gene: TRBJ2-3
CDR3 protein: CASSDYGGFTNTQYF
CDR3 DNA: TGTGCCAGCAGTGATTACGGGGGATTCACGAATACGCAGTATTTT

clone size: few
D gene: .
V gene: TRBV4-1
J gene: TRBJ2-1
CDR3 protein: CASSQDRAVGASRNNEQFF
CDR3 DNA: TGCGCCAGCAGCCAAGATAGGGCGGTGGGGGCCTCCAGAAACAATGAGCAGTTCTTC

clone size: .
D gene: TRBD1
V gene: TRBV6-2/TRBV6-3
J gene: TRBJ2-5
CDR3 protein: CASSYRRDSLQETQYF
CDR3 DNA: TGTGCCAGCAGTTACCGCCGGGACAGCCTCCAAGAGACCCAGTACTTC

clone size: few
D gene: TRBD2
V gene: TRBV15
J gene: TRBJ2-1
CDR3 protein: CATSRDASSGEHEQFF
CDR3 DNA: TGTGCCACCAGCAGAGATGCGTCTAGCGGAGAACACGAGCAGTTCTTC

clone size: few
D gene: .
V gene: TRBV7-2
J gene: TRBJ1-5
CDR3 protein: CASSPVQRAQPQHF
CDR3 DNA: TGTGCCAGCAGCCCAGTACAGCGGGCTCAGCCCCAGCATTTT

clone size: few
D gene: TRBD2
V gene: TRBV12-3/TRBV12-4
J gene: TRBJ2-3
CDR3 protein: CASSPRTSGTDTQYF
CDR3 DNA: TGTGCCAGCAGTCCAAGGACTAGCGGGACAGATACGCAGTATTTT

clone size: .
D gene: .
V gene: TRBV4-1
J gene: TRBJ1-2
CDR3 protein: CASSQVGIVGKAHLSGYGYTF
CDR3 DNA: TGCGCCAGCAGCCAAGTGGGGATTGTCGGCAAGGCCCACCTCTCCGGCTATGGCTACACCTTC

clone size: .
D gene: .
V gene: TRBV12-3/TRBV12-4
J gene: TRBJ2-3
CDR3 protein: CVSSYLQESTDTQYF
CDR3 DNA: TGTGTCAGCAGTTATCTCCAGGAGTCCACAGATACGCAGTATTTT

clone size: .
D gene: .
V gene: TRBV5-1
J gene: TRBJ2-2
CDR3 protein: CATTKGDPLNTGELFF
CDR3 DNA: TGCGCCACTACTAAAGGGGACCCCTTGAACACCGGGGAGCTGTTTTTT

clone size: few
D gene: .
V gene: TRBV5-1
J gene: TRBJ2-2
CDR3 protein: CASSPVEGGGGELFF
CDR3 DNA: TGCGCCAGCAGCCCTGTCGAGGGGGGCGGCGGGGAGCTGTTTTTT

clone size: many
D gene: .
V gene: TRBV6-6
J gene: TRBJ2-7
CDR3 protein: CASQGWSTEQYF
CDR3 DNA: TGTGCCAGCCAGGGGTGGAGCACCGAGCAGTACTTC

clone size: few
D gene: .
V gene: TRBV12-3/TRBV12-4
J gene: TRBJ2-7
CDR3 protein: CASSMGVPEQYF
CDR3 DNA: TGTGCCAGCAGTATGGGGGTTCCCGAGCAGTACTTC

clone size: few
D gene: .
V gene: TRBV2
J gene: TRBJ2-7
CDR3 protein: CASSASAGAAYEQYF
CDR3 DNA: TGTGCCAGCAGTGCGTCAGCGGGCGCCGCCTACGAGCAGTACTTC

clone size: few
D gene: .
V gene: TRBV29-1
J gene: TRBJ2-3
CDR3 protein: CSVERDGNTDTQYF
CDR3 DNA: TGCAGCGTTGAAAGGGACGGGAACACAGATACGCAGTATTTT

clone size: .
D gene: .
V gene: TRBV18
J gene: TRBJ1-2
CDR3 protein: CASSPTGSHYGYTF
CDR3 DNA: TGTGCCAGCTCCCCTACAGGGTCTCACTATGGCTACACCTTC

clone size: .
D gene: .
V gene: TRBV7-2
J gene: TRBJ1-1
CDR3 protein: CASTRSTNTEAFF
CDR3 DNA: TGTGCCAGCACCCGATCCACGAACACTGAAGCTTTCTTT

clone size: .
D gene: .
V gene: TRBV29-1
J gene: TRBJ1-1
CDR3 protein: CSASQGMKTEAFF
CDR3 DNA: TGCAGCGCCTCACAGGGAATGAAGACTGAAGCTTTCTTT

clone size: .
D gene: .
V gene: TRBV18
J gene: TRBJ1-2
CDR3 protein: CASSPDGGISYTF
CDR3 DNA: TGTGCCAGCTCACCAGATGGTGGGATTAGCTACACCTTC

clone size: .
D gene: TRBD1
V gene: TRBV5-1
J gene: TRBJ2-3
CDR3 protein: CASSFIGTDSTDTQYF
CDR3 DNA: TGCGCCAGCAGCTTCATAGGGACAGATAGCACAGATACGCAGTATTTT

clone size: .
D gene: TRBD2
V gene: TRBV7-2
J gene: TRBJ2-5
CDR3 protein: CASSLTGGPVETQYF
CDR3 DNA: TGTGCCAGCAGCTTAACGGGGGGGCCGGTAGAGACCCAGTACTTC

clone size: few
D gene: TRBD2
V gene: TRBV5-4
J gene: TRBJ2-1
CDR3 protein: CASSLRASGVTNEQFF
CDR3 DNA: TGTGCCAGCAGCTTGAGGGCTAGCGGGGTGACCAATGAGCAGTTCTTC

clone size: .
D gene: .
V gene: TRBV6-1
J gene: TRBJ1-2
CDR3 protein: CASSEVTTMHNYGYTF
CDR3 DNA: TGTGCCAGCAGTGAAGTAACGACCATGCATAACTATGGCTACACCTTC

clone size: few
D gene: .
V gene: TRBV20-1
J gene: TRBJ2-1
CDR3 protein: CSARLGRSSYNEQFF
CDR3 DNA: TGCAGTGCTAGGTTAGGCAGAAGCTCCTACAATGAGCAGTTCTTC

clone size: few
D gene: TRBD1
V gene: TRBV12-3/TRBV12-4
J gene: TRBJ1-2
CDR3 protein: CASTIMRGLGGYTF
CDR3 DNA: TGTGCCAGCACCATTATGAGGGGGCTTGGTGGCTACACCTTC

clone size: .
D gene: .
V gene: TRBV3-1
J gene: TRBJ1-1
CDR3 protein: CASSQDLGTPNAEAFF
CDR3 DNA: TGTGCCAGCAGCCAAGATCTGGGCACCCCGAACGCTGAAGCTTTCTTT

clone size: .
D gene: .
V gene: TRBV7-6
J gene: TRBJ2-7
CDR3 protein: CASSLDGRPHIKQYF
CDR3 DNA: TGTGCCAGCAGCTTAGATGGCAGGCCTCATATCAAGCAGTACTTC

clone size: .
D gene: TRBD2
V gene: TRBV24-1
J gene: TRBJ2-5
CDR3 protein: CATSDGPAGDQETQYF
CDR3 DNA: TGTGCCACCAGTGATGGTCCCGCGGGAGACCAAGAGACCCAGTACTTC

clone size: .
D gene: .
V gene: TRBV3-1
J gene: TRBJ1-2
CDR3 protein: CASSQGPGEEDGYTF
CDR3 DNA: TGTGCCAGCAGCCAAGGGCCAGGGGAAGAGGATGGCTACACCTTC

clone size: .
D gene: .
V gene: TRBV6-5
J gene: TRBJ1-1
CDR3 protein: CASSYSYRVATEAFF
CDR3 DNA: TGTGCCAGCAGTTACTCTTACAGGGTTGCCACTGAAGCTTTCTTT

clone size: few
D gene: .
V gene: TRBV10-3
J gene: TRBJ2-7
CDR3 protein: CAISEGSAGALSYEQYF
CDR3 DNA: TGTGCCATCAGTGAGGGGAGTGCGGGGGCCCTCTCCTACGAGCAGTACTTC

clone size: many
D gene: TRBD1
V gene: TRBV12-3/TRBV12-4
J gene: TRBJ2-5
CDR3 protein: CASSRLTGRETQYF
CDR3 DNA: TGTGCCAGCAGTCGGTTGACAGGGCGGGAGACCCAGTACTTC